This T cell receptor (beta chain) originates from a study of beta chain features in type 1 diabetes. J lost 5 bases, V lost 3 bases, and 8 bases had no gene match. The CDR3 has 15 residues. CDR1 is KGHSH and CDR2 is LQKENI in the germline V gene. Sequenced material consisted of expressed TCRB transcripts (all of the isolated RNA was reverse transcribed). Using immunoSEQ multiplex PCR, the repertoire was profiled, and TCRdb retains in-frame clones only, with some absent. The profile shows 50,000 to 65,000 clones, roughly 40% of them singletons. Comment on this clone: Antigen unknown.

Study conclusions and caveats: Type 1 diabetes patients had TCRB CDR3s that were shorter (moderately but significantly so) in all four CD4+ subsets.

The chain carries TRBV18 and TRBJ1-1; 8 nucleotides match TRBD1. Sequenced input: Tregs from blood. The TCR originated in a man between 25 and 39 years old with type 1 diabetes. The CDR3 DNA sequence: TGTGCCAGCTCACCGGTTGCAGGGGGCCAAACTGAAGCTTTCTTT. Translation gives CASSPVAGGQTEAFF.